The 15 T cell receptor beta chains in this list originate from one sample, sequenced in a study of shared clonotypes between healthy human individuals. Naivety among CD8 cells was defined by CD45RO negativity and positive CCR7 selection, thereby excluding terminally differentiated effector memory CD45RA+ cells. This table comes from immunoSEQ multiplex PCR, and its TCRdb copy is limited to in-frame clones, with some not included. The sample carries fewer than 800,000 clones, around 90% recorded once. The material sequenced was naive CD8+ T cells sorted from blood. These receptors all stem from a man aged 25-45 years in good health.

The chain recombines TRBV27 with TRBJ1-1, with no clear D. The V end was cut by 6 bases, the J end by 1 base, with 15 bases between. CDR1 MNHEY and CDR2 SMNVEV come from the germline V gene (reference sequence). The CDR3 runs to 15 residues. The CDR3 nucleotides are TGTGCCAGCAGCTCCCTGGCCACCCAGAACACTGAAGCTTTCTTT. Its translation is CASSSLATQNTEAFF.

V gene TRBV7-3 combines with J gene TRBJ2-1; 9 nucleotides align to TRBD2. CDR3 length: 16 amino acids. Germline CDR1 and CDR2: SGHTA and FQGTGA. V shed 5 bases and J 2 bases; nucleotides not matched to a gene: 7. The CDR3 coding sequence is TGTGCCAGCAGCCCGGTAGCGGGAGTTGCCTACAATGAGCAGTTCTTC. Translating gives CASSPVAGVAYNEQFF.

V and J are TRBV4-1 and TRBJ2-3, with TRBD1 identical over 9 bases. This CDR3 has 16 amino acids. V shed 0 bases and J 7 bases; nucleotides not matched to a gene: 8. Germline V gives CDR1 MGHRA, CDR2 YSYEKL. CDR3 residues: CASSQDYYRGRYTQYF. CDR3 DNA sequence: TGCGCCAGCAGCCAAGATTATTACAGGGGGCGGTATACGCAGTATTTT.

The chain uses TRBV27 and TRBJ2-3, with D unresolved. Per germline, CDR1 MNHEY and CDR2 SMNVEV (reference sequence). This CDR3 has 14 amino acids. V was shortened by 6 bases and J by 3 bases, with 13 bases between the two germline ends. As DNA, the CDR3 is TGTGCCAGCAGCACCACGCGCGCGACAGATACGCAGTATTTT. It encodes CASSTTRATDTQYF.

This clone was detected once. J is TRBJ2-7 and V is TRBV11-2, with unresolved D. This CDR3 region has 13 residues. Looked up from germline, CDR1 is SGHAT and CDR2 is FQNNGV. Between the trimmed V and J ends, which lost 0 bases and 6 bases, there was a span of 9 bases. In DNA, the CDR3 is TGTGCCAGCAGCTTAGACCTAGTTCCCGAGCAGTACTTC. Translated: CASSLDLVPEQYF.

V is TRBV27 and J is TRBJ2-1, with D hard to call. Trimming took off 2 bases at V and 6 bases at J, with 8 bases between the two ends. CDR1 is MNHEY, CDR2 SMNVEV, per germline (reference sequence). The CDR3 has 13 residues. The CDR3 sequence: CASSLLRTNEQFF. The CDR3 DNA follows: TGTGCCAGCAGTTTACTGCGTACCAATGAGCAGTTCTTC.

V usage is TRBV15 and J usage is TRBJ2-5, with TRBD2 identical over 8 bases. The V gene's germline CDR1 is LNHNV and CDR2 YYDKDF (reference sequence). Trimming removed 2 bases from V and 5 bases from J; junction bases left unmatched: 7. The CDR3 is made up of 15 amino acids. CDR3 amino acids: CATSRLSGSGETQYF. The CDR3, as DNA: TGTGCCACCAGCAGATTAAGCGGGAGTGGGGAGACCCAGTACTTC.

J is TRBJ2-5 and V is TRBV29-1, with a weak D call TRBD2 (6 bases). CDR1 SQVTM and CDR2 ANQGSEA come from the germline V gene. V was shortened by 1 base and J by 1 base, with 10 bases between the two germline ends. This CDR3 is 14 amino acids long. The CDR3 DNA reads TGCAGCGTTGAAGCAGGAGGGTCCCAAGAGACCCAGTACTTC. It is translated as CSVEAGGSQETQYF.

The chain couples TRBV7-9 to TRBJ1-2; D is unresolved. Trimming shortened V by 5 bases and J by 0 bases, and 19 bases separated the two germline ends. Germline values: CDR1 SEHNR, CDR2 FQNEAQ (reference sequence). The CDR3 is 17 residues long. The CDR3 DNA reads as TGTGCCAGCAGCCCCCGGTCGGCAGGACCCCCTAACTATGGCTACACCTTC. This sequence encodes CASSPRSAGPPNYGYTF.

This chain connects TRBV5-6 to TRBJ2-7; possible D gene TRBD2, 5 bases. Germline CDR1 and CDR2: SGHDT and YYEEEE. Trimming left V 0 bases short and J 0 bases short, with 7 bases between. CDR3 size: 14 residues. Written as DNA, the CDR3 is TGTGCCAGCAGCTTGGAAGGGAGCTCCTACGAGCAGTACTTC. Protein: CASSLEGSSYEQYF. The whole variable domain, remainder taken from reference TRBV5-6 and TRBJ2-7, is DAGVTQSPTHLIKTRGQQVTLRCSPKSGHDTVSWYQQALGQGPQFIFQYYEEEERQRGNFPDRFSGHQFPNYSSELNVNALLLGDSALYLCASSLEGSSYEQYFGPGTRLTVT.

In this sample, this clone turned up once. The CDR3 coding sequence is TGCGCCAGCAGCCAAGATGCAGGGGGATACAATGAGCAGTTCTTC. Protein product: CASSQDAGGYNEQFF. The chain joins TRBV4-3 to TRBJ2-1, with 7 bases matching TRBD1. V shed 0 bases, J shed 4 bases, and the junction held 3 bases outside the gene matches. The CDR3 is 15 residues long. Germline CDR1 and CDR2: LGHNA and YSLEER.

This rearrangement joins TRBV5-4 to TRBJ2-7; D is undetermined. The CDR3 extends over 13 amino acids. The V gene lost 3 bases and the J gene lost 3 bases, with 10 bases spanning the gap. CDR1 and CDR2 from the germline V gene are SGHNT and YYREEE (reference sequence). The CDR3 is CASSYDIDYEQYF. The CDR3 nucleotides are TGTGCCAGCAGCTATGACATAGACTACGAGCAGTACTTC.

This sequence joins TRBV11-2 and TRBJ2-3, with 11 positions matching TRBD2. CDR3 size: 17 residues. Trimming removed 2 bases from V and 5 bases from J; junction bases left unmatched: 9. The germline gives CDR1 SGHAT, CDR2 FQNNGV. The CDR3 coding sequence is TGTGCCAGCAGCTTATATCTTTCTAGCGGGAGGCAAGATACGCAGTATTTT. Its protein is CASSLYLSSGRQDTQYF.

CDR3 residues: CASGLRYGYTF. The CDR3, as DNA: TGTGCCAGCGGGCTACGCTATGGCTACACCTTC. This rearrangement joins TRBV27 to TRBJ1-2; D unclear. Germline V gives CDR1 MNHEY, CDR2 SMNVEV (reference sequence). The CDR3 has 11 amino acids. V lost 8 bases and J 4 bases, leaving 8 bases between the germline ends.

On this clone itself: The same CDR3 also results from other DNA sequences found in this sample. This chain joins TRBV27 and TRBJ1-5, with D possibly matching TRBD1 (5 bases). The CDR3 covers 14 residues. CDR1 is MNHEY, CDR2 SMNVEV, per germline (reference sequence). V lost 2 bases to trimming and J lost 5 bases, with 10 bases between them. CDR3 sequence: CASSLSREHQPQHF. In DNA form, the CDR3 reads TGTGCCAGCAGTTTAAGCAGGGAACATCAGCCCCAGCATTTT.